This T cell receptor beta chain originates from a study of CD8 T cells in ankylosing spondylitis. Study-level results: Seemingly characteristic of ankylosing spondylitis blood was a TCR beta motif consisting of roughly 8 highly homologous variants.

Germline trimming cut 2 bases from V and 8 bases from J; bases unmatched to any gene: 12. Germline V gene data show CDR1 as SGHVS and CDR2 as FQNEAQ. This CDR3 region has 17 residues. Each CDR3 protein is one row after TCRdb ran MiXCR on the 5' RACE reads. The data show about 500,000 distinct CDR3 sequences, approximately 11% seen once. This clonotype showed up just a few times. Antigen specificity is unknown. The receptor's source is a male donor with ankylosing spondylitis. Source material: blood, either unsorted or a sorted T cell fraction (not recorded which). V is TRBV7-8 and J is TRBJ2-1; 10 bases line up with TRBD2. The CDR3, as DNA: TGTGCCAGCAGCTTATATCAGCGGGAGGGCCGTTCGGATGAGCAGTTCTTC. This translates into CASSLYQREGRSDEQFF.